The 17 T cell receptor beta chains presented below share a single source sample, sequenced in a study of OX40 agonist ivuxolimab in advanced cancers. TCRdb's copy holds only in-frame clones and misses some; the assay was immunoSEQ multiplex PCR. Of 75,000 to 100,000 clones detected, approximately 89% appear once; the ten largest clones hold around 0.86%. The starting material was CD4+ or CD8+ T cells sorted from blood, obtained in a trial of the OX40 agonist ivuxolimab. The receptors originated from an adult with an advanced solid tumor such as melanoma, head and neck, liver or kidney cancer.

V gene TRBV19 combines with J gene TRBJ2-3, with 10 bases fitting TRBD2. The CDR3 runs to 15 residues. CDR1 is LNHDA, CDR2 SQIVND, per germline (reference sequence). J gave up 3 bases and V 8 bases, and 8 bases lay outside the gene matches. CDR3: CASQASGRGTDTQYF. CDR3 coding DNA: TGTGCCAGTCAGGCTAGCGGGAGAGGGACAGATACGCAGTATTTT.

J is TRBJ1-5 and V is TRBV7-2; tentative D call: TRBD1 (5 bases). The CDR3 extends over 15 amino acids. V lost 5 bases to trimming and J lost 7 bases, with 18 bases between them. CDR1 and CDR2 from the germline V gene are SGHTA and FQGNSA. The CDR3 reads CASSPQPGRGQPQHF. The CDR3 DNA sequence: TGTGCCAGCAGCCCACAACCAGGGCGGGGACAGCCCCAGCATTTT.

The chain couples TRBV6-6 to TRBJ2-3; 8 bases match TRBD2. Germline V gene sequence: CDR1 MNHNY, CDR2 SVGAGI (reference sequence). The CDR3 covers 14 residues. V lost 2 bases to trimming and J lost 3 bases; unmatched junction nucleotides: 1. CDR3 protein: CASSYREGTDTQYF. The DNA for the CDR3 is TGTGCCAGCAGTTACCGGGAGGGGACAGATACGCAGTATTTT.

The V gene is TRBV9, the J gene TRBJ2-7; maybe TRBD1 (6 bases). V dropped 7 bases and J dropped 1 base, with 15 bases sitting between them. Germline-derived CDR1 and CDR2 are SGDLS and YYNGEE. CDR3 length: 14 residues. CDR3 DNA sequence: TGTGCCAGCGGCACCCGACAGGAATCCTACGAGCAGTACTTC. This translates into CASGTRQESYEQYF.

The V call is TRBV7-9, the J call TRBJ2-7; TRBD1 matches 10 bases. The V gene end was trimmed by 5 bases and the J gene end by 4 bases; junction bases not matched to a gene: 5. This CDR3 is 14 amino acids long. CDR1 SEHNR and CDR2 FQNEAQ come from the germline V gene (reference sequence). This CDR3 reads CASSTTGGAYEQYF. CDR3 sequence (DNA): TGTGCCAGCAGCACGACAGGGGGCGCATACGAGCAGTACTTC.

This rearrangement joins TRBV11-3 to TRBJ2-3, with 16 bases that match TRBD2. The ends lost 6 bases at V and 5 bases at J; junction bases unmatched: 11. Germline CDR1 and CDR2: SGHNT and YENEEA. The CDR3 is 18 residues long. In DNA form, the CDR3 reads TGTGCCAGCAGTTCTCCGGGACTAGCGGGAGGGCGGCTAGATACGCAGTATTTT. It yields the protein CASSSPGLAGGRLDTQYF.

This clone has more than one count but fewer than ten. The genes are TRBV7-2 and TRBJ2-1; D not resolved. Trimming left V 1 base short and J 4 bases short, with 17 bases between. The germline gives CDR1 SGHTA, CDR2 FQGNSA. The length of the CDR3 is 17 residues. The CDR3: CASSLVPGQQMYNEQFF. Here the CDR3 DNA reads TGTGCCAGCAGCTTAGTCCCGGGCCAACAGATGTACAATGAGCAGTTCTTC.

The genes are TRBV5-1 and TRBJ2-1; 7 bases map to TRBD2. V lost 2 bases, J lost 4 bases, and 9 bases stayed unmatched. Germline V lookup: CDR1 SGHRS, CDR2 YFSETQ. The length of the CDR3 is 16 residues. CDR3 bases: TGCGCCAGCAGCTTATCTAGCGGTGACCTTTACAATGAGCAGTTCTTC. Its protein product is CASSLSSGDLYNEQFF. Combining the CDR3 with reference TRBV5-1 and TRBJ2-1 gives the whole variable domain KAGVTQTPRYLIKTRGQQVTLSCSPISGHRSVSWYQQTPGQGLQFLFEYFSETQRNKGNFPGRFSGRQFSNSRSEMNVSTLELGDSALYLCASSLSSGDLYNEQFFGPGTRLTVL.

The CDR3 coding sequence is TGTGCCAGCAGCCCCGCGAGAGGGCGATCCTACAATGAGCAGTTCTTC. This codes for CASSPARGRSYNEQFF. The rearrangement links TRBV7-2 to TRBJ2-1, with a tentative D call TRBD2 (5 bases). The CDR3 loop spans 16 amino acids. In germline, CDR1 is SGHTA, CDR2 FQGNSA. V lost 5 bases and J lost 1, with 15 bases in between. The full variable domain, completed using reference TRBV7-2 and TRBJ2-1, is GAGVSQSPSNKVTEKGKDVELRCDPISGHTALYWYRQSLGQGLEFLIYFQGNSAPDKSGLPSDRFSAERTGGSVSTLTIQRTQQEDSAVYLCASSPARGRSYNEQFFGPGTRLTVL.

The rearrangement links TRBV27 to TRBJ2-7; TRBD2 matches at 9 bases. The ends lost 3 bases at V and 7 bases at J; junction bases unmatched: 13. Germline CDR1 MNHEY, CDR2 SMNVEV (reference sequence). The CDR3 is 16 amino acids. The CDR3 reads CASSFRRGLALWEQYF. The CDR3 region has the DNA TGTGCCAGCAGTTTCCGTCGGGGACTAGCCCTATGGGAGCAGTACTTC.

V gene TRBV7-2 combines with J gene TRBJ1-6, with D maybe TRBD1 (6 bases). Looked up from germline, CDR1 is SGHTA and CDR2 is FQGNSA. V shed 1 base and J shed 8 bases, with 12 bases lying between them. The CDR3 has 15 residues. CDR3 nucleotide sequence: TGTGCCAGCAGCTTAGACGGGGGGCAGGATTCACCCCTCCACTTT. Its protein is CASSLDGGQDSPLHF.

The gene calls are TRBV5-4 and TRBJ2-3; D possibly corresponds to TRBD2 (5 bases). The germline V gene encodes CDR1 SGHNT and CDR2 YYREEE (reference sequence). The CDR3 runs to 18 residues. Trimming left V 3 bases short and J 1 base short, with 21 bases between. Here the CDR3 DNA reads TGTGCCAGCAGCTCGGGCGGAGTTTCTGCGGGTCGCACAGATACGCAGTATTTT. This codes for CASSSGGVSAGRTDTQYF.

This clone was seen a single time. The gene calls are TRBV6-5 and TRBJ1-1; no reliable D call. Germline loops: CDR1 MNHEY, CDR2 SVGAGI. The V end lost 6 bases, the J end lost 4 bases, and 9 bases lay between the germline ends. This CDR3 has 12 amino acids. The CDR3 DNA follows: TGTGCCAGCAGAAGTAGGTCCACTGAAGCTTTCTTT. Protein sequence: CASRSRSTEAFF.

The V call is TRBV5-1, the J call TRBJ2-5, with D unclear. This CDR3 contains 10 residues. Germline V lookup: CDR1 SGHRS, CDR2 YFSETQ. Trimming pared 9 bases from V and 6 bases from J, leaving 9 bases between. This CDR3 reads CANPGQTQYF. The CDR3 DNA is TGCGCCAACCCGGGCCAGACCCAGTACTTC.

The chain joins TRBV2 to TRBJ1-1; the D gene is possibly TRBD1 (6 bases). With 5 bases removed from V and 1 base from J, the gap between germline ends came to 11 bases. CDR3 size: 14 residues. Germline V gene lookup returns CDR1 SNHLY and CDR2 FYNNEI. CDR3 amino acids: CASSQQGPNTEAFF. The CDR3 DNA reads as TGTGCCAGCAGTCAACAGGGACCGAACACTGAAGCTTTCTTT. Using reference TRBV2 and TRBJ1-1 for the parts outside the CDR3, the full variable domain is EPEVTQTPSHQVTQMGQEVILRCVPISNHLYFYWYRQILGQKVEFLVSFYNNEISEKSEIFDDQFSVERPDGSNFTLKIRSTKLEDSAMYFCASSQQGPNTEAFFGQGTRLTVV.

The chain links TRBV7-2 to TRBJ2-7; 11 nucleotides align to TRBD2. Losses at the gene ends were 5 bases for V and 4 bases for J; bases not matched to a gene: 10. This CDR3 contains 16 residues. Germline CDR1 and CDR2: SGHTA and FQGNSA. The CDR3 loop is CASSRWGTSGSYEQYF. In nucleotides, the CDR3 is TGTGCCAGCAGCCGTTGGGGTACTAGCGGGAGTTACGAGCAGTACTTC.

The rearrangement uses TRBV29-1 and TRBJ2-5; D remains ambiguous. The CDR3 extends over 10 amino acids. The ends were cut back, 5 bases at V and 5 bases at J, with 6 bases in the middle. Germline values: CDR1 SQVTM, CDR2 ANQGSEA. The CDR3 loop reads CSVSMETQYF. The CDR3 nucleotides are TGCAGCGTTTCTATGGAGACCCAGTACTTC. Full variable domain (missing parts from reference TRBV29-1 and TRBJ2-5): SAVISQKPSRDICQRGTSLTIQCQVDSQVTMMFWYRQQPGQSLTLIATANQGSEATYESGFVIDKFPISRPNLTFSTLTVSNMSPEDSSIYLCSVSMETQYFGPGTRLLVL.